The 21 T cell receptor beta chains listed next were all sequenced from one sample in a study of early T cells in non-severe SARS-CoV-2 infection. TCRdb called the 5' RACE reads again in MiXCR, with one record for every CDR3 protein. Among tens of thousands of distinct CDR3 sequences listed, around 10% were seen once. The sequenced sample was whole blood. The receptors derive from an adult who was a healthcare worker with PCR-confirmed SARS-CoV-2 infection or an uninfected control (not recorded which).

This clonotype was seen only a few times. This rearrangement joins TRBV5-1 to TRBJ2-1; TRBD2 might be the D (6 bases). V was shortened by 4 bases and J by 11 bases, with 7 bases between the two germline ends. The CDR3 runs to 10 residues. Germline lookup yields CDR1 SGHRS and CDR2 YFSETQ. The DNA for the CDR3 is TGCGCCAGCAGCGGGACTCAGCAGTTCTTC. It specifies CASSGTQQFF.

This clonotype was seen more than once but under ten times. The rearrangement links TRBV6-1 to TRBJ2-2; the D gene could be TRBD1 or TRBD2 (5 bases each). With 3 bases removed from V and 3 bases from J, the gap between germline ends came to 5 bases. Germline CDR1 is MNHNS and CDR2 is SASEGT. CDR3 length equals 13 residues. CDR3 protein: CASSEGDTGELFF. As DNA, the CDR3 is TGTGCCAGCAGTGAGGGGGACACCGGGGAGCTGTTTTTT.

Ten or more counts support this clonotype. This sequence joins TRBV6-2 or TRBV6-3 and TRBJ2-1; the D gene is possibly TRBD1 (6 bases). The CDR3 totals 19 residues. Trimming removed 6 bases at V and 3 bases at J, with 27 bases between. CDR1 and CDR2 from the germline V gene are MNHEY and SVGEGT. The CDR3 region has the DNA TGTGCCAGCAGGGACCGACAGGTGGAGCCGCTCCACGACTACAATGAGCAGTTCTTC. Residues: CASRDRQVEPLHDYNEQFF.

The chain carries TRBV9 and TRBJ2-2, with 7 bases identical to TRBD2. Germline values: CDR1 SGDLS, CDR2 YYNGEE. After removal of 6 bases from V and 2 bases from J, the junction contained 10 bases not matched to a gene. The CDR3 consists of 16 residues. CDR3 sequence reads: CASTGKSGTNTGELFF. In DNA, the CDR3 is TGTGCCAGCACGGGGAAGAGCGGGACTAACACCGGGGAGCTGTTTTTT. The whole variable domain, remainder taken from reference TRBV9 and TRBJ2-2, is DSGVTQTPKHLITATGQRVTLRCSPRSGDLSVYWYQQSLDQGLQFLIQYYNGEERAKGNILERFSAQQFPDLHSELNLSSLELGDSALYFCASTGKSGTNTGELFFGEGSRLTVL.

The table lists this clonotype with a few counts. The CDR3 is CSAQDKVSLETQYF. The CDR3 region has the DNA TGCAGTGCCCAGGACAAAGTTTCGCTAGAGACCCAGTACTTC. V gene TRBV20-1 combines with J gene TRBJ2-5, with D tentatively TRBD1 (5 bases). This CDR3 comprises 14 residues. The germline V gene encodes CDR1 DFQATT and CDR2 SNEGSKA (reference sequence). The V and J ends lost 6 bases and 4 bases respectively, with 18 bases between them.

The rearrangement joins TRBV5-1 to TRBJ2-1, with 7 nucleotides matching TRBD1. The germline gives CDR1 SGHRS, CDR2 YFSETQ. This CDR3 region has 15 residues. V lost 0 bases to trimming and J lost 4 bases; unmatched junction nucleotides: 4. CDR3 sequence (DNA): TGCGCCAGCAGCTTGGGAGGGGGCCGGTACAATGAGCAGTTCTTC. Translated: CASSLGGGRYNEQFF.

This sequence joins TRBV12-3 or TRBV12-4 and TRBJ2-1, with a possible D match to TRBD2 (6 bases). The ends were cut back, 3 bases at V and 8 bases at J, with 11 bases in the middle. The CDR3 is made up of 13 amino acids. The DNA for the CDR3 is TGTGCCAGCAGTTTTGGAGGGTGGGATGAGCAGTTCTTC. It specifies CASSFGGWDEQFF.

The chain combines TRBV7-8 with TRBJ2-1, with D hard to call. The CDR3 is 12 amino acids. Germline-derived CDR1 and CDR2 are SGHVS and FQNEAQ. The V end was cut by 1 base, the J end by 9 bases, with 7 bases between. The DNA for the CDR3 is TGTGCCAGCAGCTTAGTGGAGACTGAGCAGTTCTTC. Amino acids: CASSLVETEQFF.

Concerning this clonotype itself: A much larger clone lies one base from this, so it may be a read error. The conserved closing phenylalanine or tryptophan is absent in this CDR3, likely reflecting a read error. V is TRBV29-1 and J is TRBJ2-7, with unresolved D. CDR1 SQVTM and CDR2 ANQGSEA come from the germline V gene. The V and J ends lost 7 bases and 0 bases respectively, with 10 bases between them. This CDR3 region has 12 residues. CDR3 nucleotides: TGCAGCGCGACGGTTTACTCCTACGAGCAGTACCTC. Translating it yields CSATVYSYEQYL.

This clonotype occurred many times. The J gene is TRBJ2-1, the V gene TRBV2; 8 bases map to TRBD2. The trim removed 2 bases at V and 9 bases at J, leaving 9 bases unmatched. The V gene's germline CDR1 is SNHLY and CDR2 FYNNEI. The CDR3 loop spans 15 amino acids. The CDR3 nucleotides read TGTGCCAGCAGTGAAATAGCGGGAATCAATGGTGAGCAGTTCTTC. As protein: CASSEIAGINGEQFF.

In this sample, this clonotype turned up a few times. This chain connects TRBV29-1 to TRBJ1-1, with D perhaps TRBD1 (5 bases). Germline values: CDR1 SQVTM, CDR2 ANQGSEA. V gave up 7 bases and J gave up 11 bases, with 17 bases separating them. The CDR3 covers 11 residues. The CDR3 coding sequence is TGCAGCGCCTCTGAAGGGGCGGCGGCTTTCTTT. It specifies CSASEGAAAFF.

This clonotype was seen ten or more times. The CDR3 bases are TGTGCCAGCAGCTTAGGGACAGAAGCTTTCTTT. Its translation is CASSLGTEAFF. The rearrangement joins TRBV11-2 to TRBJ1-1, with TRBD1 as a possible D gene (5 bases). The CDR3 is made up of 11 amino acids. V shed 1 base and J shed 8 bases, with 5 bases lying between them. Germline V gives CDR1 SGHAT, CDR2 FQNNGV.

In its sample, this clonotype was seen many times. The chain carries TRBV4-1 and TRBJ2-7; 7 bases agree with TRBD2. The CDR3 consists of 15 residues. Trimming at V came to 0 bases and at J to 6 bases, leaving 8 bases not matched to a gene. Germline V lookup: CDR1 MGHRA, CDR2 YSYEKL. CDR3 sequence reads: CASSQDNLGGFEQYF. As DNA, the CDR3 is TGCGCCAGCAGCCAAGATAATCTGGGAGGGTTCGAGCAGTACTTC.

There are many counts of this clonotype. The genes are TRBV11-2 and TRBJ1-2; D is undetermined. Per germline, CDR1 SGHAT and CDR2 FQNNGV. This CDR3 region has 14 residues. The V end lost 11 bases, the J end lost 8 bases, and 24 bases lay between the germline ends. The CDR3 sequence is CASRGGSFSGGYTF. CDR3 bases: TGTGCCTCCCGCGGAGGGAGTTTTTCGGGGGGCTACACCTTC.

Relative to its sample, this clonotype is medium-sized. This chain's CDR3 is CSARTPGTSGMQETQYF. CDR3 nucleotides: TGCAGTGCTAGAACCCCCGGGACTAGCGGAATGCAAGAGACCCAGTACTTC. The chain links TRBV20-1 to TRBJ2-5, with TRBD2 matching over 11 bases. Losses at the gene ends were 2 bases for V and 2 bases for J; bases not matched to a gene: 10. This CDR3 contains 17 residues. Germline V gives CDR1 DFQATT, CDR2 SNEGSKA (reference sequence).

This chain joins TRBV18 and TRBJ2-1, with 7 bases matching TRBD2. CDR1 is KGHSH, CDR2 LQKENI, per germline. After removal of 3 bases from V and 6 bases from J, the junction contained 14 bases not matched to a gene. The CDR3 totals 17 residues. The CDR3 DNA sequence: TGTGCCAGCTCACCCCGCCTCTTGGGAGGGCCCAGCAATGAGCAGTTCTTC. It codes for CASSPRLLGGPSNEQFF.

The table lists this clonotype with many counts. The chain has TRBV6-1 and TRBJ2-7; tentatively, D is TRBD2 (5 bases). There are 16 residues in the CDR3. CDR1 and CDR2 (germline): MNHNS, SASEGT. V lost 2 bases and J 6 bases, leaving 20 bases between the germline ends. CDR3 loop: CASSELGEGFPLEQYF. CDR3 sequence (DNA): TGTGCCAGCAGTGAATTGGGAGAAGGGTTCCCCCTCGAGCAGTACTTC.

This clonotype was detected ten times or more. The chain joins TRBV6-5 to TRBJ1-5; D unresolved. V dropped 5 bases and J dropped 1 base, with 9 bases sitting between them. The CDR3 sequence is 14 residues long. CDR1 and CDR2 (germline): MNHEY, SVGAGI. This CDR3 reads CASSRYVSNQPQHF. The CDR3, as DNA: TGTGCCAGCAGTCGGTACGTCAGCAATCAGCCCCAGCATTTT.

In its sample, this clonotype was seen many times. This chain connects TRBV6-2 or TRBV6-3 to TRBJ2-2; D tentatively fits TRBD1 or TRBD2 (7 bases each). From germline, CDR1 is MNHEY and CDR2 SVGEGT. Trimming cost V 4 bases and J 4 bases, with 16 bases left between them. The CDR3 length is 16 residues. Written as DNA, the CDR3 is TGTGCCAGCAGTTCTCAGGGGGGAGGGCGCACCGGGGAGCTGTTTTTT. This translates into CASSSQGGGRTGELFF.

The CDR3: CASSLVGGLGANVLTF. The CDR3 nucleotides are TGTGCCAGCAGCTTAGTTGGGGGGCTTGGGGCCAACGTCCTGACTTTC. The rearrangement links TRBV7-8 to TRBJ2-6; D could derive from TRBD1 or TRBD2 (6 bases each). Germline values: CDR1 SGHVS, CDR2 FQNEAQ. V lost 1 base and J lost 3, with 10 bases in between. This CDR3 has 16 amino acids.

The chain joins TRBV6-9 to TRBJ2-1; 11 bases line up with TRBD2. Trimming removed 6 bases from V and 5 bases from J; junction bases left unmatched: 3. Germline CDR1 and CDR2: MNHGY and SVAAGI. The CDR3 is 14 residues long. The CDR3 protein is CASRGGLADNEQFF. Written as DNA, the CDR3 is TGTGCCAGCAGGGGGGGACTAGCGGACAATGAGCAGTTCTTC.